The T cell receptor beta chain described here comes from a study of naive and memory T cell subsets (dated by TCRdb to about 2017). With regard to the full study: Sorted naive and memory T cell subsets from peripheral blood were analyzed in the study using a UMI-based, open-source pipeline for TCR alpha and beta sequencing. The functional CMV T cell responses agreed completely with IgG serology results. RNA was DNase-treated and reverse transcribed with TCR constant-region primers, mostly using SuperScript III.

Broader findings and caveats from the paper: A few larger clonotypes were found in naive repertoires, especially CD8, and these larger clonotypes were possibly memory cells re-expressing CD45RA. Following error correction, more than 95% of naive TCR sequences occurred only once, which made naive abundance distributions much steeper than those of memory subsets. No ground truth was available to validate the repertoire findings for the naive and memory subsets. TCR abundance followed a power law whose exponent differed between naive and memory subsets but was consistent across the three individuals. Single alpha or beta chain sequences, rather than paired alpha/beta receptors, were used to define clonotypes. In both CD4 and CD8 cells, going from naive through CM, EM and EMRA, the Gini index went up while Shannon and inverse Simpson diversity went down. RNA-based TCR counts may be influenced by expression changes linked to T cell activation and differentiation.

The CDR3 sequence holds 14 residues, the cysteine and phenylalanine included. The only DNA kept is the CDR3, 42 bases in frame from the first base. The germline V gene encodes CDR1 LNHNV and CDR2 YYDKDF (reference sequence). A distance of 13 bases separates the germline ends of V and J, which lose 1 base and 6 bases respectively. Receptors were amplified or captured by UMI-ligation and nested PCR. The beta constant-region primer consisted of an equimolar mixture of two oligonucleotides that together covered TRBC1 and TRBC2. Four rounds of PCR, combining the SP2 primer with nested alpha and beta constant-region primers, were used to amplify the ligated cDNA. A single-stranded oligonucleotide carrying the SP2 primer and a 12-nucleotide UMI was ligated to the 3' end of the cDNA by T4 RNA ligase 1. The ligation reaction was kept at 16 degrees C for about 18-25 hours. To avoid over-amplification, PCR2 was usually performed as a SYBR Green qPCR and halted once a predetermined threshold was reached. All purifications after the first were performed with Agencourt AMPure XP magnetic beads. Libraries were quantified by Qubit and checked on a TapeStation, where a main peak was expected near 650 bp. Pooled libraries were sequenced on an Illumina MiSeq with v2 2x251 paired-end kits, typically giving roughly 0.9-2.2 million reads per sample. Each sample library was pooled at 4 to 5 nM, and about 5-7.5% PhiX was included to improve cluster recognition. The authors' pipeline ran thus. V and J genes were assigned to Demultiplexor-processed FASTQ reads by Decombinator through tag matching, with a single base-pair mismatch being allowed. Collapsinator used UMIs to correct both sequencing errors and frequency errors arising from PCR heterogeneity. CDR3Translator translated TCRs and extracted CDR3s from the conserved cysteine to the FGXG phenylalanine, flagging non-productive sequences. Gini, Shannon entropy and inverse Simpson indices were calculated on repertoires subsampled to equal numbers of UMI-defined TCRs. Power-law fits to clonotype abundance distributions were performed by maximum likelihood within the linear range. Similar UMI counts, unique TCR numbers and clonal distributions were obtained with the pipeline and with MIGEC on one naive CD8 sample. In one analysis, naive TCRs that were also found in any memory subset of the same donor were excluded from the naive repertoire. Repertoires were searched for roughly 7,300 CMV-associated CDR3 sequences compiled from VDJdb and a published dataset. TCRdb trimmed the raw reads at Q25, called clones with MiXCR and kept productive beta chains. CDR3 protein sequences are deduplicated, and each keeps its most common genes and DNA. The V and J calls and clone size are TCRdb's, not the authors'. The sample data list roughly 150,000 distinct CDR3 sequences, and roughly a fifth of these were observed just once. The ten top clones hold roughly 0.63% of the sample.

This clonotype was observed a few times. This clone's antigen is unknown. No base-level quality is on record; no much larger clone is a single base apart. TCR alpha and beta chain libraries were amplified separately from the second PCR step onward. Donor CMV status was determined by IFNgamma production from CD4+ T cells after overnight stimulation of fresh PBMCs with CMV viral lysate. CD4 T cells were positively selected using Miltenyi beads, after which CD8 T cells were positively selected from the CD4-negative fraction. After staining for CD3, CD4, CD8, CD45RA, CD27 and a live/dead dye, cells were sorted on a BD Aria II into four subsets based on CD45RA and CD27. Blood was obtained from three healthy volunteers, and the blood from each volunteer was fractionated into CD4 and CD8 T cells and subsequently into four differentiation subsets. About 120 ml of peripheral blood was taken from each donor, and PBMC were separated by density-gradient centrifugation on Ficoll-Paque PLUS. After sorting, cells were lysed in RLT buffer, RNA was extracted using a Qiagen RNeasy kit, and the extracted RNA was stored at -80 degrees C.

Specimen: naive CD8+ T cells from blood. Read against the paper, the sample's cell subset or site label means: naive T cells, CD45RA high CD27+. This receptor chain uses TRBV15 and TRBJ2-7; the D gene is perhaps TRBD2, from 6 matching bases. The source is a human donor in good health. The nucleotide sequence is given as TGTGCCACCAGCAGAGGACGGAGGGTGGGCGAGCAGTACTTC. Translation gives CATSRGRRVGEQYF. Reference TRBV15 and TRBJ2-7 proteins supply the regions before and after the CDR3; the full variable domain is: DAMVIQNPRYQVTQFGKPVTLSCSQTLNHNVMYWYQQKSSQAPKLLFHYYDKDFNNEADTPDNFQSRRPNTSFCFLDIRSPGLGDTAMYLCATSRGRRVGEQYFGPGTRLTVT.